These 32 T cell receptor beta chains originate from one sample sequenced in a study of early T cells in non-severe SARS-CoV-2 infection. TCRdb re-called the 5' RACE reads through MiXCR, storing one row per CDR3 protein. Here the sample spans fewer than 25,000 distinct CDR3 sequences, 4.5% to 6% being singletons. This sample comprised whole blood, obtained at baseline. Receptor source: an adult who was a healthcare worker with PCR-confirmed SARS-CoV-2 infection or an uninfected control (not recorded which).

This clonotype has ten or more counts. The CDR3 DNA reads TGTGCCAGCAGCCAATTGCGGGGGGGCGTTGAGCAGTTCTTC. This gives the protein CASSQLRGGVEQFF. V gene TRBV3-1 combines with J gene TRBJ2-1; 9 nucleotides align to TRBD2. J was trimmed by 9 bases and V by 2 bases; bases with no gene match: 5. Germline lookup yields CDR1 LGHDT and CDR2 YNNKEL (reference sequence). The CDR3 is 14 amino acids.

At least ten counts were recorded for this clonotype. Possible read error: a much larger clone is one base away. The conserved phenylalanine or tryptophan is not found at the CDR3 terminus, so this likely reflects a read error. This sequence joins TRBV18 and TRBJ2-7; no definite D call. The V gene's germline CDR1 is KGHSH and CDR2 LQKENI. The length of the CDR3 is 12 residues. V shed 6 bases and J shed 7 bases, with 13 bases lying between them. The CDR3 DNA sequence: TGTGCCAGCTCCGTCTCCCAAGTAGAGCAGTACTCC. This sequence encodes CASSVSQVEQYS.

This clonotype was picked up many times. This sequence joins TRBV11-3 and TRBJ1-5, with 7 positions matching TRBD1. This CDR3 region has 15 residues. From germline, CDR1 is SGHNT and CDR2 YENEEA. V lost 7 bases and J lost 3; bases outside the gene matches: 9. The DNA of the CDR3 is TGTGCCAGCACCCTGACAGGGCGGTCCAATCAGCCCCAGCATTTT. Amino acids: CASTLTGRSNQPQHF.

This clonotype is medium-sized in the sample. The V gene is TRBV3-1, the J gene TRBJ2-7; D gene uncertain. CDR3 length: 11 amino acids. V lost 3 bases to trimming and J lost 6 bases, with 6 bases between them. Germline loops: CDR1 LGHDT, CDR2 YNNKEL (reference sequence). This chain's CDR3 is CASSQSVEQYF. The CDR3 DNA reads TGTGCCAGCAGCCAGTCCGTCGAGCAGTACTTC.

The chain recombines TRBV12-3 or TRBV12-4 with TRBJ2-5; no reliable D call. V shed 2 bases and J shed 4 bases, with 20 bases lying between them. The CDR3 runs 17 residues. CDR3 in amino acids: CASSLSSRPLLGETQYF. CDR3 bases: TGTGCCAGCAGTTTAAGTTCTAGGCCCCTGCTGGGAGAGACCCAGTACTTC.

This chain joins TRBV4-3 and TRBJ1-6; D remains unclear. The CDR3 spans 16 residues. V lost 4 bases, J lost 9 bases, and 19 bases lay in between. CDR1 LGHNA and CDR2 YSLEER come from the germline V gene. CDR3 region: CASSPDFPLRGSPLHF. The DNA of the CDR3 is TGCGCCAGCAGCCCGGACTTCCCGCTGCGAGGTTCACCCCTCCACTTT.

This clonotype was picked up many times. The rearrangement links TRBV29-1 to TRBJ2-6; D remains unclear. V was pared by 7 bases and J by 4 bases, with 8 bases between. The germline gives CDR1 SQVTM, CDR2 ANQGSEA. The CDR3 is 12 amino acids. As DNA, the CDR3 is TGCAGCGCCGGATCAGGGGCCAACGTCCTGACTTTC. This translates into CSAGSGANVLTF.

V gene TRBV7-2 combines with J gene TRBJ2-7; 9 positions agree with TRBD2. Germline V lookup: CDR1 SGHTA, CDR2 FQGNSA. J was trimmed by 5 bases and V by 3 bases; bases with no gene match: 5. The CDR3 spans 14 residues. In nucleotides, the CDR3 is TGTGCCAGCAGCTTTAGCGGGGGAATTGACGAGCAGTACTTC. Its protein product is CASSFSGGIDEQYF.

This clonotype was found a few times. The chain carries TRBV7-9 and TRBJ2-2, with TRBD1 matching over 7 bases. Germline CDR1 reads SEHNR; CDR2 reads FQNEAQ (reference sequence). V shed 5 bases, J shed 3 bases, and the junction held 6 bases outside the gene matches. The CDR3 is 15 amino acids. This chain's CDR3 is CASSHRDRHTGELFF. The CDR3 nucleotides are TGTGCCAGCAGCCACCGGGACAGACACACCGGGGAGCTGTTTTTT.

Sample share makes this clonotype medium-sized. V usage is TRBV10-3 and J usage is TRBJ1-6; D is unclear. The germline gives CDR1 ENHRY, CDR2 SYGVKD. There are 13 residues in the CDR3. The V end lost 7 bases, the J end lost 5 bases, and 9 bases lay between the germline ends. For the CDR3, the DNA is TGTGCCATCACGGCAGACGATAATTCACCCCTCCACTTT. This codes for CAITADDNSPLHF.

The chain combines TRBV9 with TRBJ2-3, with 8 nucleotides matching TRBD2. The germline CDR1 and CDR2 sequences are SGDLS and YYNGEE. The CDR3 is made up of 15 amino acids. V trimming: 4 bases; J trimming: 7 bases; junction bases outside the gene matches: 11. The CDR3 sequence: CASSPRGGGQNTQYF. CDR3 nucleotides: TGTGCCAGCAGCCCTCGAGGCGGGGGGCAAAATACGCAGTATTTT. The full variable domain, in which reference TRBV9 and TRBJ2-3 provide the parts outside the CDR3, is DSGVTQTPKHLITATGQRVTLRCSPRSGDLSVYWYQQSLDQGLQFLIQYYNGEERAKGNILERFSAQQFPDLHSELNLSSLELGDSALYFCASSPRGGGQNTQYFGPGTRLTVL.

This clonotype was observed at least ten times. The CDR3 nucleotides read TGTGCCAGCAGCTTAGATCGACAGAGGATCTCTGGAAACACCATATATTTT. The encoded protein is CASSLDRQRISGNTIYF. This chain connects TRBV7-2 to TRBJ1-3; possibly TRBD1 for D (5 bases). The V gene's germline CDR1 is SGHTA and CDR2 FQGNSA. V was cut by 1 base and J by 0 bases, with 13 bases left in between. This CDR3 has 17 residues.

This clonotype was seen repeatedly, ten times or more. This chain uses TRBV3-1 with TRBJ1-6, with unresolved D. The CDR3 extends over 15 amino acids. V lost 3 bases and J lost 8, with 14 bases in between. Per germline, CDR1 LGHDT and CDR2 YNNKEL (reference sequence). The CDR3 here is CASSHIKEKDSPLHF. The CDR3 nucleotides read TGTGCCAGCAGCCATATTAAGGAGAAGGATTCACCCCTCCACTTT.

This clonotype was counted at least ten times. The gene calls are TRBV20-1 and TRBJ2-7; the D is unclear. Trimming stripped 7 bases from V and 5 bases from J, with 15 bases between. This CDR3 comprises 12 residues. Per germline, CDR1 DFQATT and CDR2 SNEGSKA (reference sequence). This CDR3 is CSGRKVGNEQYF. For the CDR3, the DNA is TGCAGTGGACGAAAGGTGGGGAACGAGCAGTACTTC.

This clonotype turned up a few times. This rearrangement joins TRBV27 to TRBJ2-7, with 9 bases identical to TRBD1. The CDR3 covers 15 residues. V lost 3 bases and J lost 0; bases outside the gene matches: 3. CDR1 MNHEY and CDR2 SMNVEV come from the germline V gene (reference sequence). The chain's CDR3 is CASSFGQGSSYEQYF. CDR3 DNA sequence: TGTGCCAGCAGTTTCGGACAGGGGAGCTCCTACGAGCAGTACTTC.

This clonotype rates as medium-sized (0.01 to 0.1%). CDR3 nucleotide sequence: TGTGCCAGCAGCCTAAAAGAGACCCAGTACTTC. It encodes CASSLKETQYF. The chain recombines TRBV7-9 with TRBJ2-5; D is unclear. Trimming removed 5 bases from V and 3 bases from J, with 4 bases in between. The CDR3 has 11 residues. CDR1 and CDR2 from the germline V gene are SEHNR and FQNEAQ (reference sequence).

This clonotype was picked up many times. CDR3 sequence reads: CASRWTPHQPQHF. In DNA, the CDR3 is TGTGCCAGTAGGTGGACACCCCATCAGCCCCAGCATTTT. This rearrangement joins TRBV19 to TRBJ1-5, with D possibly TRBD1 on 5 matching bases. Germline values: CDR1 LNHDA, CDR2 SQIVND (reference sequence). V was trimmed by 6 bases and J by 5 bases, leaving 11 bases between them. The CDR3 has 13 residues. Combining the CDR3 with reference TRBV19 and TRBJ1-5 gives the whole variable domain DGGITQSPKYLFRKEGQNVTLSCEQNLNHDAMYWYRQDPGQGLRLIYYSQIVNDFQKGDIAEGYSVSREKKESFPLTVTSAQKNPTAFYLCASRWTPHQPQHFGDGTRLSIL.

The table lists this clonotype with many counts. This chain uses TRBV7-6 with TRBJ1-5; possibly TRBD1 for D (6 bases). This CDR3 is 14 amino acids long. V gave up 5 bases and J gave up 5 bases, with 13 bases separating them. In germline, CDR1 is SGHVS, CDR2 FNYEAQ. CDR3 DNA: TGTGCCAGCAGCCCCTCTAACAGGGATCAGCCCCAGCATTTT. Translation gives CASSPSNRDQPQHF.

This clonotype was observed a few times. The chain employs TRBV6-5 and TRBJ2-2; D possibly corresponds to TRBD1 (5 bases). The CDR3 runs 15 residues. CDR1 and CDR2 from the germline V gene are MNHEY and SVGAGI. Trimming pared 7 bases from V and 0 bases from J, leaving 12 bases between. CDR3 sequence: CASTSGLTNTGELFF. DNA of the CDR3: TGTGCCAGCACCTCAGGGCTTACGAACACCGGGGAGCTGTTTTTT.

The rearrangement uses TRBV5-1 and TRBJ2-7; D is unclear. Germline V gene lookup returns CDR1 SGHRS and CDR2 YFSETQ. V shed 1 base and J shed 5 bases, with 13 bases lying between them. The CDR3 covers 14 residues. The CDR3 nucleotides are TGCGCCAGCAGCTTGAGTTGGGGTAGGGACGAGCAGTACTTC. Its protein is CASSLSWGRDEQYF.

The chain recombines TRBV9 with TRBJ2-3; 15 bases fit TRBD2. The V segment lost 0 bases and the J segment 2 bases; nucleotides outside the gene matches: 4. Germline V gives CDR1 SGDLS, CDR2 YYNGEE. The CDR3 sequence is 18 residues long. The CDR3 is CASSVGGTSGGLTDTQYF. As DNA, the CDR3 is TGTGCCAGCAGCGTAGGCGGGACTAGCGGGGGGCTCACAGATACGCAGTATTTT.

This clonotype is judged medium-sized. In DNA form, the CDR3 reads TGTGCCAGCAGCTCAGGGAGGGTGAATGGCTACACCTTC. Its protein product is CASSSGRVNGYTF. The chain joins TRBV11-2 to TRBJ1-2, with D perhaps TRBD1 (5 bases). Trimming left V 4 bases short and J 6 bases short, with 12 bases between. Germline CDR1 SGHAT, CDR2 FQNNGV. The CDR3 totals 13 residues.

In its sample, this clonotype was seen a few times. The chain is built from TRBV12-3 or TRBV12-4 and TRBJ2-1, with D uncertain. Trimming stripped 5 bases from V and 3 bases from J, with 2 bases between. CDR3 length: 11 amino acids. CDR3 in DNA: TGTGCCAGCAGTGACTACAATGAGCAGTTCTTC. This codes for CASSDYNEQFF.

This clonotype was found many times. This CDR3 is CASRSQGVEWTDTQYF. CDR3 in DNA: TGTGCCAGCAGATCACAGGGGGTGGAGTGGACAGATACGCAGTATTTT. The V gene is TRBV12-3 or TRBV12-4, the J gene TRBJ2-3, with 8 bases identical to TRBD1. The CDR3 covers 16 residues. The J segment lost 3 bases and the V segment lost 6 bases, leaving 11 bases of the junction unmatched.

The J gene is TRBJ2-7, the V gene TRBV5-4; D not resolved. The V gene lost 2 bases and the J gene lost 10 bases, with 13 bases spanning the gap. Per the germline V gene, CDR1 is SGHNT and CDR2 is YYREEE (reference sequence). CDR3 length: 12 amino acids. The CDR3 nucleotides are TGTGCCAGCAGCTTCCCGCTGTCCGCTCAGTACTTC. This translates into CASSFPLSAQYF.

The rearrangement links TRBV4-3 to TRBJ1-5; unclear D gene. CDR1 is LGHNA and CDR2 is YSLEER in the germline V gene. V shed 3 bases and J shed 5 bases, with 14 bases lying between them. The CDR3 loop spans 15 amino acids. The CDR3 nucleotides are TGCGCCAGCAGCCAGGAGGTAGAGGGATATCAGCCCCAGCATTTT. Translated: CASSQEVEGYQPQHF.

The chain has TRBV10-3 and TRBJ1-5, with D unclear. The CDR3 has 13 amino acids. The V end lost 8 bases, the J end lost 4 bases, and 12 bases lay between the germline ends. The germline V gene encodes CDR1 ENHRY and CDR2 SYGVKD. The CDR3 loop is CAIGEGKNQPQHF. CDR3 nucleotides: TGTGCCATCGGGGAAGGAAAAAATCAGCCCCAGCATTTT.

J is TRBJ2-7 and V is TRBV18; tentatively, D is TRBD1 or TRBD2 (5 bases each). CDR3 size: 12 residues. V was shortened by 4 bases and J by 4 bases, with 8 bases between the two germline ends. CDR1 KGHSH and CDR2 LQKENI come from the germline V gene. DNA of the CDR3: TGTGCCAGCTCACGCGAGGGGTACGAGCAGTACTTC. Translation gives CASSREGYEQYF. Combining the CDR3 with reference TRBV18 and TRBJ2-7 gives the whole variable domain NAGVMQNPRHLVRRRGQEARLRCSPMKGHSHVYWYRQLPEEGLKFMVYLQKENIIDESGMPKERFSAEFPKEGPSILRIQQVVRGDSAAYFCASSREGYEQYFGPGTRLTVT.

The CDR3 region is CASSLEGQVTYEQYF. The CDR3 DNA follows: TGCGCCAGCAGCTTGGAGGGACAGGTTACCTACGAGCAGTACTTC. V gene TRBV5-1 combines with J gene TRBJ2-7; 8 bases match TRBD1. The CDR3 loop spans 15 amino acids. Germline loops: CDR1 SGHRS, CDR2 YFSETQ. Trimming cost V 0 bases and J 2 bases; bases outside gene matches: 4.

V usage is TRBV9 and J usage is TRBJ1-1; possible D gene TRBD1, 5 bases. Germline lookup yields CDR1 SGDLS and CDR2 YYNGEE. V was shortened by 2 bases and J by 5 bases, with 16 bases between the two germline ends. The CDR3 covers 15 residues. The CDR3 sequence: CASSVSAGQRTEAFF. The CDR3 nucleotides read TGTGCCAGCAGCGTCTCCGCCGGACAAAGGACTGAAGCTTTCTTT.

This CDR3 reads CATSRDKQGLQFF. In DNA, the CDR3 is TGTGCCACCAGCAGAGACAAGCAGGGCCTGCAGTTCTTC. The J gene is TRBJ2-1, the V gene TRBV15, with D possibly being TRBD1 (5 bases). Trimming removed 0 bases from V and 12 bases from J, with 12 bases in between. The V gene's germline CDR1 is LNHNV and CDR2 YYDKDF (reference sequence). The CDR3 extends over 13 amino acids.

This clonotype was seen repeatedly, ten times or more. The junction differs from germline at one of its ends, possibly a read error. This chain links TRBV6-2 or TRBV6-3 with TRBJ1-4; no clear D. The CDR3 runs 10 residues. Germline loops: CDR1 MNHEY, CDR2 SVGEGT. The CDR3 coding sequence is TGTGCCAGTGAAAATGGAAAACTGTTTTTT. Protein: CASENGKLFF.